Below, one T cell receptor beta chain is given with its context. What it recognizes is unknown. Germline CDR1 reads SGHNT; CDR2 reads YYREEE (reference sequence). The CDR3 covers 15 residues. V was trimmed by 4 bases and J by 0 bases, leaving 12 bases between them. The sample is drawn from a study of T cell responses to AZD1222 COVID-19 vaccine. Study conclusions and caveats: Clonal diversity may have been underestimated in mostly white British donors. Vaccination with two AZD1222 doses was followed by a rise in Spike-specific TCR breadth and depth. Sampling that yielded the repertoires occurred only after the peak T cell response.

TCRdb keeps only in-frame clones here, not all; method: immunoSEQ multiplex PCR. Of about 130,000 clones detected, 80% to 95% appear once; the ten largest clones hold approximately 3.4%. Sample: peripheral blood, taken on day 0 of AZD1222 vaccination. V is TRBV5-4 and J is TRBJ2-3; D possibly corresponds to TRBD2 (5 bases). This TCR was recovered from an adult in good health. CDR3 loop: CASSHLARSTDTQYF. The CDR3 DNA reads TGTGCCAGCAGCCACCTAGCAAGGAGCACAGATACGCAGTATTTT.